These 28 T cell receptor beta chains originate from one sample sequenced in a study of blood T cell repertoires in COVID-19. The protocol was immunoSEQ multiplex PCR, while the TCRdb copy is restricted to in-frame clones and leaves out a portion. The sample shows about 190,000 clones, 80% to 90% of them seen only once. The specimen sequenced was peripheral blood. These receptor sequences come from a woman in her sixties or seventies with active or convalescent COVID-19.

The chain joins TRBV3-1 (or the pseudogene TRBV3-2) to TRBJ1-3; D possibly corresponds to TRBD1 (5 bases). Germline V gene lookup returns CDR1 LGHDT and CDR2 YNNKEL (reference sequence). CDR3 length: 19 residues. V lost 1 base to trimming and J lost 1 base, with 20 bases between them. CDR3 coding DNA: TGTGCCAGCAGCCAAGTCAAGGGGAGGCAGCGAACTTCTGGAAACACCATATATTTT. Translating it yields CASSQVKGRQRTSGNTIYF.

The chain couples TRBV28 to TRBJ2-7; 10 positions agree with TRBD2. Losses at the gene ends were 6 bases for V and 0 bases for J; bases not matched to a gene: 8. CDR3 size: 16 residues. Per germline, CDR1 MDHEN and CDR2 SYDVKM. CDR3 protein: CASRPSGRGHSYEQYF. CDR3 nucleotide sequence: TGTGCCAGCAGGCCGAGCGGGAGGGGACACTCCTACGAGCAGTACTTC.

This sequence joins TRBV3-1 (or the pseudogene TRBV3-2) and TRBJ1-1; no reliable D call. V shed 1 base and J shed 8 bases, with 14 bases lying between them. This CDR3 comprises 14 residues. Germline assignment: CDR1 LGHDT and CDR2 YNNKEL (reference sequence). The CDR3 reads CASSQASSRWEAFF. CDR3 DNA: TGTGCCAGCAGCCAAGCGAGTTCCCGGTGGGAAGCTTTCTTT.

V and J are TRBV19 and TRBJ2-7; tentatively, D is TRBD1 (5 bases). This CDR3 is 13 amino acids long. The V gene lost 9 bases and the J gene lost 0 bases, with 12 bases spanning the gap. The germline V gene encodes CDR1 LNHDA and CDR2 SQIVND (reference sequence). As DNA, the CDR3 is TGTGCCAGCACAGGATCGGACTCCTACGAGCAGTACTTC. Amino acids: CASTGSDSYEQYF.

The CDR3 DNA reads as TGCGCCACCCGACTGGACACCGGGGAGCTGTTTTTT. It yields the protein CATRLDTGELFF. The chain links TRBV5-1 to TRBJ2-2; D is undetermined. Germline-derived CDR1 and CDR2 are SGHRS and YFSETQ. V lost 9 bases to trimming and J lost 3 bases, with 9 bases between them. This CDR3 is built from 12 residues.

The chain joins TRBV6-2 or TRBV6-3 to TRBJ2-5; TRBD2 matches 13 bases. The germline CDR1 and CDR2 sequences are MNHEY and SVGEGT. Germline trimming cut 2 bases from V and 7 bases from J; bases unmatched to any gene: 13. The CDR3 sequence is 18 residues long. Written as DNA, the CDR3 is TGTGCCAGCAGTTACCGCGGACTAGCGGGAGATGGGAGCGGGACCCAGTACTTC. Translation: CASSYRGLAGDGSGTQYF.

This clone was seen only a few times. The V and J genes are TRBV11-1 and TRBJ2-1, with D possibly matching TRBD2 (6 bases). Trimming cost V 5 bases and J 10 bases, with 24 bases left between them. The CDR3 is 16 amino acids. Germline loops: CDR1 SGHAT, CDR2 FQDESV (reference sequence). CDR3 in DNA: TGTGCCAGCAGCCCAAGACCGGGACTGAGGGCGGAGGAGCAGTTCTTC. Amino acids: CASSPRPGLRAEEQFF. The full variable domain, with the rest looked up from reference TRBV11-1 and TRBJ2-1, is EAEVAQSPRYKITEKSQAVAFWCDPISGHATLYWYRQILGQGPELLVQFQDESVVDDSQLPKDRFSAERLKGVDSTLKIQPAELGDSAMYLCASSPRPGLRAEEQFFGPGTRLTVL.

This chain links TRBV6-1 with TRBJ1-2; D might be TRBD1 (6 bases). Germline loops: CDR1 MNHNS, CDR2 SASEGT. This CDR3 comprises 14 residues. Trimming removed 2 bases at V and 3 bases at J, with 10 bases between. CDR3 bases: TGTGCCAGCAGTGAACGGGCAGGGGACTATGGCTACACCTTC. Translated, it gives CASSERAGDYGYTF.

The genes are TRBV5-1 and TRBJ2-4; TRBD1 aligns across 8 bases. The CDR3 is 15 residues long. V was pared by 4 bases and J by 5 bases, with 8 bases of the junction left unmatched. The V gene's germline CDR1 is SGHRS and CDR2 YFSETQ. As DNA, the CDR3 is TGCGCCAGCAGCCCGCAGGGGGCGCTGGAAAACATTCAGTACTTC. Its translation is CASSPQGALENIQYF.

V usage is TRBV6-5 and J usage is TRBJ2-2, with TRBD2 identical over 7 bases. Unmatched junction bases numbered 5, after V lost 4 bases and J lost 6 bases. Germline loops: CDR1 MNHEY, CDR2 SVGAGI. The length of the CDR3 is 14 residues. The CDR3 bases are TGTGCCAGCAGTTCCTGGACTAGTTCCGGGGAGCTGTTTTTT. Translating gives CASSSWTSSGELFF.

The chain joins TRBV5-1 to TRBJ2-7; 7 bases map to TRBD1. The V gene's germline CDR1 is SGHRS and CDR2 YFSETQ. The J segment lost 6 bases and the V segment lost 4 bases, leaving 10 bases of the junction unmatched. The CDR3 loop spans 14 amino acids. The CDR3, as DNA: TGCGCCAGCAGCAAACAGGGGCAGGTTGGCGAGCAGTACTTC. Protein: CASSKQGQVGEQYF.

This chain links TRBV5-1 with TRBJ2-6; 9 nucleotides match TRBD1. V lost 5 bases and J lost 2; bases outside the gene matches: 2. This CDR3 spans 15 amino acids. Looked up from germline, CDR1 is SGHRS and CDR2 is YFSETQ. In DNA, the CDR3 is TGCGCCAGCAGATGGACAGGGGCTGGGGCCAACGTCCTGACTTTC. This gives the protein CASRWTGAGANVLTF.

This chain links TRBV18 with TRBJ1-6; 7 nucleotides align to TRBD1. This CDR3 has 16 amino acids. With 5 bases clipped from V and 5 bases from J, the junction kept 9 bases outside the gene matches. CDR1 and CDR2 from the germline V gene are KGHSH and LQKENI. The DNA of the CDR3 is TGTGCCAGCTCATCGGGCGGGCAGGGGGATAATTCACCCCTCCACTTT. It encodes CASSSGGQGDNSPLHF.

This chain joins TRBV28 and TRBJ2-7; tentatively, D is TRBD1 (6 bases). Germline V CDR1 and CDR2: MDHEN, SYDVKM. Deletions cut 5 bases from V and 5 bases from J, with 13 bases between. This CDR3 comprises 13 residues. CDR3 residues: CASSQQGSDEQYF. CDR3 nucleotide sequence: TGTGCCAGCAGTCAACAGGGTAGCGACGAGCAGTACTTC. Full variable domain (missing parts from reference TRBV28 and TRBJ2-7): DVKVTQSSRYLVKRTGEKVFLECVQDMDHENMFWYRQDPGLGLRLIYFSYDVKMKEKGDIPEGYSVSREKKERFSLILESASTNQTSMYLCASSQQGSDEQYFGPGTRLTVT.

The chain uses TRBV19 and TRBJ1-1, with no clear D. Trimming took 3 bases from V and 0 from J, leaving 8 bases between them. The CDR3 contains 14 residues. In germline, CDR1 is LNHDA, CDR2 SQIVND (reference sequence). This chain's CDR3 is CASSIRGLNTEAFF. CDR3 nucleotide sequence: TGTGCCAGTAGTATTAGAGGATTGAACACTGAAGCTTTCTTT.

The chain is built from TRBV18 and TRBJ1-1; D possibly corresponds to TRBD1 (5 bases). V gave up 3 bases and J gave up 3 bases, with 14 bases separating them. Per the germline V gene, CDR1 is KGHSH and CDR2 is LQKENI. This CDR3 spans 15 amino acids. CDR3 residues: CASSPGGTGDTEAFF. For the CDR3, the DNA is TGTGCCAGCTCACCGGGCGGGACGGGCGACACTGAAGCTTTCTTT.

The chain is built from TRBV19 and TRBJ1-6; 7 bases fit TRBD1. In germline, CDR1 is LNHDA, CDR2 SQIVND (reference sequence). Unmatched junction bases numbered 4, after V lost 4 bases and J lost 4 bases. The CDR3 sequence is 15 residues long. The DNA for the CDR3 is TGTGCCAGTAGTACCGGGACAGAATATAATTCACCCCTCCACTTT. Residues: CASSTGTEYNSPLHF. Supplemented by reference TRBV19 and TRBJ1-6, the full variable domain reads DGGITQSPKYLFRKEGQNVTLSCEQNLNHDAMYWYRQDPGQGLRLIYYSQIVNDFQKGDIAEGYSVSREKKESFPLTVTSAQKNPTAFYLCASSTGTEYNSPLHFGNGTRLTVT.

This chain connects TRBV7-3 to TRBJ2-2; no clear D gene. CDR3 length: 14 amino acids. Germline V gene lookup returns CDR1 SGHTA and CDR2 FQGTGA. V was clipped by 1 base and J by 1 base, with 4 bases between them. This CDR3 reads CASSLSGNTGELFF. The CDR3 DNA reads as TGTGCCAGCAGCTTAAGCGGGAACACCGGGGAGCTGTTTTTT.

The CDR3 nucleotides read TGCGCCAGCAGCCAACTAGCGACCGACTACGAGCAGTACTTC. Amino acid sequence: CASSQLATDYEQYF. The V call is TRBV4-1, the J call TRBJ2-7; TRBD2 is a possible D gene (6 bases). The V end lost 2 bases, the J end lost 3 bases, and 11 bases lay between the germline ends. The CDR3 has 14 amino acids. Germline V gene lookup returns CDR1 MGHRA and CDR2 YSYEKL.

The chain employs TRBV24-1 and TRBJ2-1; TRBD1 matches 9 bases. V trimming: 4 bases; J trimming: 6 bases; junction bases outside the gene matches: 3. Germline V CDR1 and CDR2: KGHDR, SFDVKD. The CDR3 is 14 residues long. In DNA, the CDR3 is TGTGCCACCAGTGAACCGACAGGGGGCAATGAGCAGTTCTTC. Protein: CATSEPTGGNEQFF.

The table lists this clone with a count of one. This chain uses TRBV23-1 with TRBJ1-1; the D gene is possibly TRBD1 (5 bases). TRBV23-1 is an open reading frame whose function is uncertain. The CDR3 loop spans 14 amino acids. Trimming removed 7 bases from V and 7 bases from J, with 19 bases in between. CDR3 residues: CASNTFRRRGEAFF. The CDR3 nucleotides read TGCGCCAGCAATACATTTCGACGGAGGGGTGAAGCTTTCTTT.

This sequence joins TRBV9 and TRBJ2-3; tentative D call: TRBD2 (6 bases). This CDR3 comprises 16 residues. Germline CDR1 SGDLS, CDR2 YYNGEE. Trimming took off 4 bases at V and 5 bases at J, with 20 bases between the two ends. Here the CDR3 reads CASSSDGAGGVDTQYF. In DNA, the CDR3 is TGTGCCAGCAGCTCAGATGGGGCCGGGGGAGTAGATACGCAGTATTTT.

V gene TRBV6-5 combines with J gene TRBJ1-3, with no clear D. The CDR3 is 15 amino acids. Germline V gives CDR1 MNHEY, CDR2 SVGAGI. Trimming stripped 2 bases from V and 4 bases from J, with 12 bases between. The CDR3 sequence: CASSYGGAVGNTIYF. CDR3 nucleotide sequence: TGTGCCAGCAGTTACGGAGGAGCTGTCGGAAACACCATATATTTT.

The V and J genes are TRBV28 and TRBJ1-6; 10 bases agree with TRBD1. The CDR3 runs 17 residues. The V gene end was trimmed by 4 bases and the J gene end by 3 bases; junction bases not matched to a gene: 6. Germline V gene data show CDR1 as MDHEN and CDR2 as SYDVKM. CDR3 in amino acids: CASSSTGTGDYNSPLHF. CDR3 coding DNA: TGTGCCAGCAGTTCCACCGGGACAGGGGACTATAATTCACCCCTCCACTTT.

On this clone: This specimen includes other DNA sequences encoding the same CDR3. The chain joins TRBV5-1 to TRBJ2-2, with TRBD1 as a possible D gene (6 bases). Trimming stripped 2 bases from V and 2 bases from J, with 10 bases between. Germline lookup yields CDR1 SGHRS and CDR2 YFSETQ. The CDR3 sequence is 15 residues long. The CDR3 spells CASSLDRPNTGELFF. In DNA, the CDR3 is TGCGCCAGCAGCTTAGACAGGCCCAACACCGGGGAGCTGTTTTTT.

This chain's CDR3 is CASSRTSGEFYEQYF. In DNA, the CDR3 is TGCGCCAGCAGCCGGACTAGCGGGGAATTCTACGAGCAGTACTTC. The gene calls are TRBV4-1 and TRBJ2-7, with 12 bases fitting TRBD2. V was clipped by 4 bases and J by 3 bases; unmatched bases: 4. The CDR3 spans 15 residues. Per the germline V gene, CDR1 is MGHRA and CDR2 is YSYEKL.

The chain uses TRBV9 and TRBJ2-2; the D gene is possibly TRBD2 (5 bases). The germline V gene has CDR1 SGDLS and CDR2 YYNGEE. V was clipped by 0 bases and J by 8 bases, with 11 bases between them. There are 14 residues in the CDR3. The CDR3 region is CASSVAEGWGELFF. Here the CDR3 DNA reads TGTGCCAGCAGCGTAGCTGAGGGTTGGGGGGAGCTGTTTTTT. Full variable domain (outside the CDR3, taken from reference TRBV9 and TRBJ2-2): DSGVTQTPKHLITATGQRVTLRCSPRSGDLSVYWYQQSLDQGLQFLIQYYNGEERAKGNILERFSAQQFPDLHSELNLSSLELGDSALYFCASSVAEGWGELFFGEGSRLTVL.

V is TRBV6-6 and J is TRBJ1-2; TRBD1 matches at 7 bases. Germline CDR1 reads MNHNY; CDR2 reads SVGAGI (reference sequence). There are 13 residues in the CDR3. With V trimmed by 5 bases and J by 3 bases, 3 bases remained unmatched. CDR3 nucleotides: TGTGCCAGCAGTCACAGGGGCGACTATGGCTACACCTTC. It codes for CASSHRGDYGYTF.